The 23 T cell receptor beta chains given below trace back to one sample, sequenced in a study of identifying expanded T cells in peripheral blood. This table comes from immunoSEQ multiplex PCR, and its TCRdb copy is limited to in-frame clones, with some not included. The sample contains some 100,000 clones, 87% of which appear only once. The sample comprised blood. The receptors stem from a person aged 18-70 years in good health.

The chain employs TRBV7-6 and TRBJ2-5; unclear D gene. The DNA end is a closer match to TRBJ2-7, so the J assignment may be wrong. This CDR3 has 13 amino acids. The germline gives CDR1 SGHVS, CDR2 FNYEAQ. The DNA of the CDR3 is TGTGCCAGCAGCTCTGGGTTGACCTACGAGCAGTACTTC. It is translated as CASSSGLTYEQYF.

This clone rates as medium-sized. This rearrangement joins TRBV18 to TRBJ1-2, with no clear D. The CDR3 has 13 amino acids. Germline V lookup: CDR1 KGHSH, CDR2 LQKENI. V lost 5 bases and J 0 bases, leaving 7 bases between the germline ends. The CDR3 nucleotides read TGTGCCAGCTCAAGCGGCCCTAACTATGGCTACACCTTC. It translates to CASSSGPNYGYTF.

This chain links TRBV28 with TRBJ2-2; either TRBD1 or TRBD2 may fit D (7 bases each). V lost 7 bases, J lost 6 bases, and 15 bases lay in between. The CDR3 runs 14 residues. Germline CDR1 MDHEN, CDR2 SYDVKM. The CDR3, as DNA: TGTGCCAGCATGACGAGCGGGACAGCCGGGGAGCTGTTTTTT. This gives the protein CASMTSGTAGELFF.

In DNA, the CDR3 is TGTGCCAGCAGAGACTTGAGGGAAGCCAAAAACATTCAGTACTTC. It yields the protein CASRDLREAKNIQYF. This chain connects TRBV28 to TRBJ2-4; D possibly corresponds to TRBD2 (5 bases). Trimming removed 6 bases from V and 0 bases from J, with 12 bases in between. The germline CDR1 and CDR2 sequences are MDHEN and SYDVKM. The CDR3 consists of 15 residues.

The CDR3 sequence: CASSPGTGGTFEAFF. CDR3 DNA sequence: TGTGCCAGCAGTCCCGGGACAGGGGGGACGTTTGAAGCTTTCTTT. The rearrangement links TRBV27 to TRBJ1-1; 11 positions match TRBD1. Trimming at V came to 5 bases and at J to 7 bases, leaving 9 bases not matched to a gene. This CDR3 contains 15 residues. Germline V gene data show CDR1 as MNHEY and CDR2 as SMNVEV (reference sequence).

The CDR3 protein is CASTGTFYEQYF. The CDR3 DNA reads TGTGCCAGCACCGGGACATTTTACGAGCAGTACTTC. V is TRBV2 and J is TRBJ2-7; maybe TRBD1 (6 bases). This CDR3 spans 12 amino acids. Germline V gene sequence: CDR1 SNHLY, CDR2 FYNNEI. Trimming shortened V by 7 bases and J by 4 bases, and 11 bases separated the two germline ends.

The CDR3 region has the DNA TGTGCCAGCAGCTCCTGGAAAGGGGAACTGTTTTTT. It translates to CASSSWKGELFF. The V gene is TRBV7-2, the J gene TRBJ1-4; TRBD1 is a possible D gene (5 bases). V lost 4 bases to trimming and J lost 12 bases, with 12 bases between them. The CDR3 is made up of 12 amino acids. Germline assignment: CDR1 SGHTA and CDR2 FQGNSA.

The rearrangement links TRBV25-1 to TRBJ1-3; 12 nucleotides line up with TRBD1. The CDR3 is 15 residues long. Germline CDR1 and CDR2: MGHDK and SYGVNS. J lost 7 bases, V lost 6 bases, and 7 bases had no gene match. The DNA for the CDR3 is TGTGCCAGCAGACGGGACAGGGGGCCTCTGAACACCATATATTTT. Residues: CASRRDRGPLNTIYF.

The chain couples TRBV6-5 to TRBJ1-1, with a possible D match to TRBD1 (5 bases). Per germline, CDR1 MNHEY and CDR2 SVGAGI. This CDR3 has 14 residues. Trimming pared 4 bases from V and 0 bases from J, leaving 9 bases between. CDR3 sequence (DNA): TGTGCCAGCAGTTCGGGACGGGTGAACACTGAAGCTTTCTTT. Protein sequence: CASSSGRVNTEAFF.

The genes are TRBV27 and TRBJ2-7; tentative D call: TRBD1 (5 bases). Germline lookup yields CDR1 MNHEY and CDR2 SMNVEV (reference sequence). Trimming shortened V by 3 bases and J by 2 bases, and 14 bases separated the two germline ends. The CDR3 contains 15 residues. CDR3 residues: CASSFDSRLTYEQYF. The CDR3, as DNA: TGTGCCAGCAGTTTCGACAGCCGCCTCACCTACGAGCAGTACTTC.

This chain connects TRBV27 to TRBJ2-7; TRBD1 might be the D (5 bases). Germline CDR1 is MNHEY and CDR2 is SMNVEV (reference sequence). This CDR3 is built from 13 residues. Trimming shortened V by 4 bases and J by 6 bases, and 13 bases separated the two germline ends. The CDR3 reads CASSSNPQGEQYF. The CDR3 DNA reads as TGTGCCAGCAGTTCGAACCCTCAGGGCGAGCAGTACTTC.

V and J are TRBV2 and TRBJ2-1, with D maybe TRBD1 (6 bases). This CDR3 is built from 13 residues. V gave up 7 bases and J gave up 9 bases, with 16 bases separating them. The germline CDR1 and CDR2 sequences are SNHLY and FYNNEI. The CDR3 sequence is CASITGYDAEQFF. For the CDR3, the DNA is TGTGCCAGCATCACAGGGTATGACGCTGAGCAGTTCTTC.

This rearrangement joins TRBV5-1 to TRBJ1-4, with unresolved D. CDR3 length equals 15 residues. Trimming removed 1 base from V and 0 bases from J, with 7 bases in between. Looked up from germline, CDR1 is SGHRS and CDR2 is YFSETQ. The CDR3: CASSLSGATNEKLFF. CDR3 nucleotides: TGCGCCAGCAGCTTGAGCGGGGCAACTAATGAAAAACTGTTTTTT.

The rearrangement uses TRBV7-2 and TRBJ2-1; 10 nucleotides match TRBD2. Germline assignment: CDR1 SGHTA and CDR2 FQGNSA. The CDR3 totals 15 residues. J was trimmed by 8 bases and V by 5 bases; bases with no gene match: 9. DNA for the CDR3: TGTGCCAGCAGCCCCCAAGCGGGGGGGCTCTATGAGCAGTTCTTC. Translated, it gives CASSPQAGGLYEQFF.

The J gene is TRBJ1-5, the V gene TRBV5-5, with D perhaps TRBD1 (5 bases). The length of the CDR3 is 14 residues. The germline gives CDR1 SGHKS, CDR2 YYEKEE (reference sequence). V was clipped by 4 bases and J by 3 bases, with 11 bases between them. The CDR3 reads CASSPRDYNQPQHF. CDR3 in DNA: TGTGCCAGCAGCCCCAGGGATTACAATCAGCCCCAGCATTTT. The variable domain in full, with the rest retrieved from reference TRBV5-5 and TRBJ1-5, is DAGVTQSPTHLIKTRGQQVTLRCSPISGHKSVSWYQQVLGQGPQFIFQYYEKEERGRGNFPDRFSARQFPNYSSELNVNALLLGDSALYLCASSPRDYNQPQHFGDGTRLSIL.

Here the CDR3 DNA reads TGTGCCAGCAGCCAAGATAAAGGGGATAGGGTGTTCACTGAAGCTTTCTTT. Protein sequence: CASSQDKGDRVFTEAFF. This chain joins TRBV4-2 and TRBJ1-1, with a tentative D call TRBD1 (5 bases). V was shortened by 0 bases and J by 4 bases, with 18 bases between the two germline ends. The germline CDR1 and CDR2 sequences are LGHNA and YNFKEQ. This CDR3 contains 17 residues.

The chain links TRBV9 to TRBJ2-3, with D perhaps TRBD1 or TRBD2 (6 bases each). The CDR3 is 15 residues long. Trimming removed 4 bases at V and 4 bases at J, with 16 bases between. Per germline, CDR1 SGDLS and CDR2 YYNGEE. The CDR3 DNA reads TGTGCCAGCAGCCCGGGTGGGGGGCCGGCAGATACGCAGTATTTT. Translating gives CASSPGGGPADTQYF. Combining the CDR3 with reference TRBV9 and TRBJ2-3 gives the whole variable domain DSGVTQTPKHLITATGQRVTLRCSPRSGDLSVYWYQQSLDQGLQFLIQYYNGEERAKGNILERFSAQQFPDLHSELNLSSLELGDSALYFCASSPGGGPADTQYFGPGTRLTVL.

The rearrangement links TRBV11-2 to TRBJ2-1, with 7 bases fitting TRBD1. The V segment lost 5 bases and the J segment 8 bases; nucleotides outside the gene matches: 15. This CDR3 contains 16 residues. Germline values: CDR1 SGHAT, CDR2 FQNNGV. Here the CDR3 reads CASSPGTAVKEYEQFF. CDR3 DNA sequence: TGTGCCAGCAGCCCCGGGACAGCCGTCAAGGAATATGAGCAGTTCTTC.

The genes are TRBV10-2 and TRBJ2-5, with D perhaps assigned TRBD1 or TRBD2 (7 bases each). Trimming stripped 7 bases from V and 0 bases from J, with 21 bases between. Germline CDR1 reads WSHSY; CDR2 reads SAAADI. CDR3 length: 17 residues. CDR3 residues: CASTRTGPGRNQETQYF. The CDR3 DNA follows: TGCGCCAGCACCAGGACAGGCCCCGGGAGGAACCAAGAGACCCAGTACTTC.

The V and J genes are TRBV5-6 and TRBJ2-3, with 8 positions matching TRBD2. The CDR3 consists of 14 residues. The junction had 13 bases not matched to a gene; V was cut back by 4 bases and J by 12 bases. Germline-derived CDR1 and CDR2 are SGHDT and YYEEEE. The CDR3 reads CASSLQLERGIQYF. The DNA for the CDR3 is TGTGCCAGCAGCCTGCAACTAGAGCGGGGGATACAGTATTTT.

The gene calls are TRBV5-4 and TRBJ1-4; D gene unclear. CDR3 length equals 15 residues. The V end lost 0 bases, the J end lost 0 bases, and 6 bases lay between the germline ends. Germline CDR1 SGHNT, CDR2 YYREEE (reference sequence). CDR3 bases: TGTGCCAGCAGCTTGGCGGCCACAACTAATGAAAAACTGTTTTTT. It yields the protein CASSLAATTNEKLFF.

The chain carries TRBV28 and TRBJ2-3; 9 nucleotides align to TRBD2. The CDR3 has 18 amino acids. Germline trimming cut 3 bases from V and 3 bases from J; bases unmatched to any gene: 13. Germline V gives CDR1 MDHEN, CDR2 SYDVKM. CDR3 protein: CASSFVAGVDGPTDTQYF. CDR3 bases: TGTGCCAGCAGTTTTGTAGCGGGGGTAGATGGTCCGACAGATACGCAGTATTTT.

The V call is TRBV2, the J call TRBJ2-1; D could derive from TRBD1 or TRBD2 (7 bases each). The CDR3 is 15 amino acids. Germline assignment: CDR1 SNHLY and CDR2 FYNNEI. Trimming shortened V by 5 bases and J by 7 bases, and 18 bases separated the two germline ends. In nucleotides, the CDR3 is TGTGCCAGCAGTTCCCAGGGGGGGCCAGGGAATGAGCAGTTCTTC. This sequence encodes CASSSQGGPGNEQFF.